The 26 T cell receptor beta chains in this list originate from one sample, sequenced in a study of shared clonotypes between healthy human individuals. Clones were sequenced by immunoSEQ multiplex PCR, and TCRdb holds only the in-frame ones, with some missing. This sample has more than 1 million clones; about four fifths occur once, and the top ten carry roughly 0.56%. The sequenced sample was memory CD4+ T cells from PBMCs. Indicated subset: CD45RA-negative fraction. The receptors were sampled from a man aged 18-30 years in good health. Some clones in this sample may be carry-over from other donors' samples.

The chain combines TRBV28 with TRBJ2-5; TRBD1 aligns across 7 bases. This CDR3 contains 17 residues. Unmatched junction bases numbered 13, after V lost 5 bases and J lost 1 base. Germline loops: CDR1 MDHEN, CDR2 SYDVKM. The CDR3 bases are TGTGCCAGCAGTCCCACAACAGGGGTCCGGGCCCAAGAGACCCAGTACTTC. It is translated as CASSPTTGVRAQETQYF. Full variable domain (missing parts from reference TRBV28 and TRBJ2-5): DVKVTQSSRYLVKRTGEKVFLECVQDMDHENMFWYRQDPGLGLRLIYFSYDVKMKEKGDIPEGYSVSREKKERFSLILESASTNQTSMYLCASSPTTGVRAQETQYFGPGTRLLVL.

A remark on this clone: The same CDR3 arises from other DNA sequences in this sample as well. This chain connects TRBV6-5 to TRBJ1-1; no clear D gene. V was shortened by 4 bases and J by 1 base, with 4 bases between the two germline ends. The CDR3 is 12 residues long. The germline CDR1 and CDR2 sequences are MNHEY and SVGAGI. The CDR3 sequence is CASSSRNTEAFF. In DNA, the CDR3 is TGTGCCAGCAGTTCCCGGAACACTGAAGCTTTCTTT.

The genes are TRBV6-5 and TRBJ2-3; tentative D call: TRBD2 (6 bases). Trimming took 6 bases from V and 3 from J, leaving 10 bases between them. This CDR3 is built from 13 residues. The V gene's germline CDR1 is MNHEY and CDR2 SVGAGI. The CDR3 DNA sequence: TGTGCCAGCAGATTAAGCGGGACAGATACGCAGTATTTT. It encodes CASRLSGTDTQYF.

This clone was counted between two and nine times. The genes are TRBV5-1 and TRBJ2-5; D may correspond to TRBD1 or TRBD2 (5 bases each). Trimming stripped 4 bases from V and 2 bases from J, with 9 bases between. Germline loops: CDR1 SGHRS, CDR2 YFSETQ. CDR3 length equals 13 residues. The CDR3 here is CASSEGPQETQYF. CDR3 DNA sequence: TGCGCCAGCAGCGAGGGACCACAAGAGACCCAGTACTTC.

The genes are TRBV28 and TRBJ1-1, with D unresolved. The V gene lost 6 bases and the J gene lost 1 base, with 12 bases spanning the gap. This CDR3 is 14 amino acids long. The germline gives CDR1 MDHEN, CDR2 SYDVKM. The CDR3 DNA sequence: TGTGCCAGCAGAAAACGATCCGGGAACACTGAAGCTTTCTTT. Translation: CASRKRSGNTEAFF. Drawing the rest from reference TRBV28 and TRBJ1-1, the complete variable domain is DVKVTQSSRYLVKRTGEKVFLECVQDMDHENMFWYRQDPGLGLRLIYFSYDVKMKEKGDIPEGYSVSREKKERFSLILESASTNQTSMYLCASRKRSGNTEAFFGQGTRLTVV.

The chain is built from TRBV7-3 and TRBJ2-3; TRBD1 matches at 7 bases. This CDR3 contains 17 residues. Trimming at V came to 5 bases and at J to 3 bases, leaving 14 bases not matched to a gene. Germline V lookup: CDR1 SGHTA, CDR2 FQGTGA. The DNA for the CDR3 is TGTGCCAGCAGCCAGGGTAAGAGGGGGCCAAGAACAGATACGCAGTATTTT. Protein: CASSQGKRGPRTDTQYF.

The chain links TRBV9 to TRBJ2-5, with 7 bases lining up with TRBD2. The CDR3 runs 14 residues. Unmatched junction bases numbered 6, after V lost 0 bases and J lost 7 bases. In germline, CDR1 is SGDLS, CDR2 YYNGEE. The CDR3 protein is CASSVGTSAGTQYF. DNA for the CDR3: TGTGCCAGCAGCGTAGGTACTAGCGCCGGGACCCAGTACTTC.

The CDR3 is CSVKAATPTDTQYF. Written as DNA, the CDR3 is TGCAGCGTTAAGGCAGCCACCCCCACAGATACGCAGTATTTT. V usage is TRBV29-1 and J usage is TRBJ2-3; D gene unclear. The CDR3 length is 14 residues. CDR1 is SQVTM, CDR2 ANQGSEA, per germline. V lost 5 bases to trimming and J lost 2 bases, with 14 bases between them.

V usage is TRBV2 and J usage is TRBJ1-1, with D unclear. The CDR3 contains 14 residues. With 7 bases removed from V and 0 bases from J, the gap between germline ends came to 12 bases. Germline assignment: CDR1 SNHLY and CDR2 FYNNEI. The CDR3 DNA reads as TGTGCCAGCATCCCGACACTACTGAACACTGAAGCTTTCTTT. Protein sequence: CASIPTLLNTEAFF.

Of note for this clone: The CDR3 end shows no conserved phenylalanine or tryptophan, and so a read error is likely. J is TRBJ2-3 and V is TRBV28; possibly TRBD1 for D (6 bases). This CDR3 spans 15 amino acids. V lost 7 bases to trimming and J lost 2 bases, with 16 bases between them. Per germline, CDR1 MDHEN and CDR2 SYDVKM. Here the CDR3 reads CASIRGGPHTDTQYS. For the CDR3, the DNA is TGTGCCAGCATCCGAGGGGGACCCCACACAGATACGCAGTATTCT.

Turning to this clone: Different DNA sequences within this sample yield the same CDR3. V gene TRBV6-5 combines with J gene TRBJ2-7; 9 bases align to TRBD1. CDR3 length: 15 amino acids. V lost 0 bases to trimming and J lost 3 bases; unmatched junction nucleotides: 3. Germline V gives CDR1 MNHEY, CDR2 SVGAGI. CDR3 DNA sequence: TGTGCCAGCAGTTACTCGAGGGACAGGGTCTACGAGCAGTACTTC. As protein: CASSYSRDRVYEQYF.

This clone came up many times. The chain couples TRBV4-3 to TRBJ1-3, with D possibly matching TRBD1 (5 bases). The germline V gene encodes CDR1 LGHNA and CDR2 YSLEER. Trimming removed 1 base at V and 4 bases at J, with 11 bases between. CDR3 length equals 15 residues. The CDR3 DNA is TGCGCCAGCAGCCAAGTCGGGGGGAAAGGAAACACCATATATTTT. Amino acids: CASSQVGGKGNTIYF.

The sample holds one count of this clone. The rearrangement links TRBV7-6 to TRBJ2-6, with D possibly being TRBD1 (5 bases). This CDR3 has 18 residues. The germline V gene encodes CDR1 SGHVS and CDR2 FNYEAQ. Trimming pared 3 bases from V and 0 bases from J, leaving 15 bases between. The chain's CDR3 is CASSFVPGPGSGANVLTF. The CDR3 nucleotides read TGTGCCAGCAGCTTTGTCCCAGGGCCCGGCTCTGGGGCCAACGTCCTGACTTTC.

V is TRBV29-1 and J is TRBJ1-1; D perhaps matches TRBD1 (6 bases). Trimming took off 8 bases at V and 1 base at J, with 14 bases between the two ends. Germline V gene lookup returns CDR1 SQVTM and CDR2 ANQGSEA. CDR3 length: 13 amino acids. The CDR3 is CSPWGPWNTEAFF. The CDR3 DNA reads as TGCAGCCCCTGGGGGCCCTGGAACACTGAAGCTTTCTTT.

V usage is TRBV7-3 and J usage is TRBJ2-1, with D possibly matching TRBD2 (6 bases). V lost 2 bases to trimming and J lost 9 bases, with 17 bases between them. Germline loops: CDR1 SGHTA, CDR2 FQGTGA. The CDR3 contains 15 residues. In nucleotides, the CDR3 is TGTGCCAGCAGCTTATTGGCGGGACGGGCAGCTGAGCAGTTCTTC. Its protein is CASSLLAGRAAEQFF.

V and J are TRBV2 and TRBJ1-2, with no clear D. The germline CDR1 and CDR2 sequences are SNHLY and FYNNEI. Trimming removed 2 bases at V and 6 bases at J, with 7 bases between. There are 12 residues in the CDR3. The CDR3, as DNA: TGTGCCAGCAGTGAAAGGTTAAATGGCTACACCTTC. This encodes CASSERLNGYTF. Supplemented by reference TRBV2 and TRBJ1-2, the full variable domain reads EPEVTQTPSHQVTQMGQEVILRCVPISNHLYFYWYRQILGQKVEFLVSFYNNEISEKSEIFDDQFSVERPDGSNFTLKIRSTKLEDSAMYFCASSERLNGYTFGSGTRLTVV.

This clone was counted between two and nine times. V and J are TRBV28 and TRBJ2-7; a possible D gene is TRBD1 (8 bases). CDR1 is MDHEN and CDR2 is SYDVKM in the germline V gene. The CDR3 consists of 12 residues. Trimming pared 7 bases from V and 5 bases from J, leaving 12 bases between. The CDR3 protein is CASTTGGDEQYF. The DNA of the CDR3 is TGTGCCAGCACAACAGGGGGGGACGAGCAGTACTTC.

The rearrangement links TRBV10-1 to TRBJ1-1; D not resolved. CDR1 and CDR2 (germline): WNHNN, SYGVQD (reference sequence). V lost 2 bases and J 0 bases, leaving 4 bases between the germline ends. This CDR3 spans 13 amino acids. This CDR3 reads CASSEGVNTEAFF. CDR3 bases: TGCGCCAGCAGTGAGGGGGTGAACACTGAAGCTTTCTTT.

V usage is TRBV27 and J usage is TRBJ1-2, with D perhaps matching TRBD1 (5 bases). The ends were cut back, 0 bases at V and 7 bases at J, with 9 bases in the middle. Looked up from germline, CDR1 is MNHEY and CDR2 is SMNVEV (reference sequence). This CDR3 contains 13 residues. The CDR3 nucleotides read TGTGCCAGCAGTTTATCCCGGGGGGGTGGCTACACCTTC. Translated, it gives CASSLSRGGGYTF.

This sequence joins TRBV5-6 and TRBJ2-1; 7 bases line up with TRBD1. The CDR3 sequence is 16 residues long. The V and J ends lost 4 bases and 6 bases, in that order; junction bases with no gene match: 13. Looked up from germline, CDR1 is SGHDT and CDR2 is YYEEEE. In nucleotides, the CDR3 is TGTGCCAGCAGCAGGACAGGACAGGCAGGGCCCAATGAGCAGTTCTTC. Encoded protein: CASSRTGQAGPNEQFF.

This chain joins TRBV7-3 and TRBJ2-7, with TRBD1 as a possible D gene (6 bases). Deletions cut 0 bases from V and 3 bases from J, with 12 bases between. The CDR3 extends over 15 amino acids. CDR1 is SGHTA and CDR2 is FQGTGA in the germline V gene. CDR3 amino acids: CASSLTAGESYEQYF. For the CDR3, the DNA is TGTGCCAGCAGCTTAACGGCAGGGGAGAGCTACGAGCAGTACTTC.

This clone was counted a few times. This chain links TRBV5-1 with TRBJ2-7, with 9 bases matching TRBD2. The CDR3 runs to 15 residues. Germline loops: CDR1 SGHRS, CDR2 YFSETQ. The J segment lost 2 bases and the V segment lost 5 bases, leaving 8 bases of the junction unmatched. CDR3 bases: TGCGCCAGCAGTCCGGTTGCGGGAGGGACCTACGAGCAGTACTTC. Translated, it gives CASSPVAGGTYEQYF.

To note about this clone: Additional DNA sequences in this sample encode the identical CDR3. The chain combines TRBV7-9 with TRBJ2-3, with D unclear. Germline CDR1 reads SEHNR; CDR2 reads FQNEAQ (reference sequence). The CDR3 consists of 12 residues. The ends were cut back, 5 bases at V and 0 bases at J, with 3 bases in the middle. Here the CDR3 reads CASSISTDTQYF. CDR3 sequence (DNA): TGTGCCAGCAGCATCAGCACAGATACGCAGTATTTT. Drawing the rest from reference TRBV7-9 and TRBJ2-3, the complete variable domain is DTGVSQNPRHKITKRGQNVTFRCDPISEHNRLYWYRQTLGQGPEFLTYFQNEAQLEKSRLLSDRFSAERPKGSFSTLEIQRTEQGDSAMYLCASSISTDTQYFGPGTRLTVL.

The chain is built from TRBV28 and TRBJ1-3, with 7 positions matching TRBD1. V was clipped by 6 bases and J by 2 bases; unmatched bases: 7. Germline CDR1 and CDR2: MDHEN and SYDVKM. The CDR3 is 15 amino acids. The CDR3 nucleotides read TGTGCCAGCAGCGATCCAGGGGGGACTGGAAACACCATATATTTT. This encodes CASSDPGGTGNTIYF.

This clone was seen just once. The chain couples TRBV12-5 to TRBJ2-3; D gene unclear. Germline values: CDR1 LGHNT, CDR2 FRNRAP. The CDR3 is 12 residues long. V shed 5 bases and J shed 7 bases, with 10 bases lying between them. The CDR3 DNA sequence: TGTGCTAGTGGTCCAGAAGGTAATACGCAGTATTTT. Encoded protein: CASGPEGNTQYF.

The V and J genes are TRBV5-1 and TRBJ2-1, with 7 bases identical to TRBD2. This CDR3 is built from 18 residues. V dropped 0 bases and J dropped 12; count of bases not matched to a gene: 21. Looked up from germline, CDR1 is SGHRS and CDR2 is YFSETQ. The CDR3 spells CASSLDPPRGGRGIRQFF. CDR3 sequence (DNA): TGCGCCAGCAGCTTGGACCCTCCGAGGGGCGGGAGAGGAATAAGGCAGTTCTTC.